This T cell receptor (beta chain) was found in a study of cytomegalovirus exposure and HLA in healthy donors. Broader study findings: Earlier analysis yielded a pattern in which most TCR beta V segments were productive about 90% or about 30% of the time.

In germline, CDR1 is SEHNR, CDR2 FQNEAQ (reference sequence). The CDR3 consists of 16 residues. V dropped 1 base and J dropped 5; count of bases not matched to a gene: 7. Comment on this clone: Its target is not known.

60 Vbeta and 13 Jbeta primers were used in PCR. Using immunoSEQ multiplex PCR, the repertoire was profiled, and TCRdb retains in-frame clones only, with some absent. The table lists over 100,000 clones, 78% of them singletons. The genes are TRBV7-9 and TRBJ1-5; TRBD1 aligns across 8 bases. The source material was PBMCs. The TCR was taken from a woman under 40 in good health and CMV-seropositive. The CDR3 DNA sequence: TGTGCCAGCAGCTTAGTTGGCAGGGGGCAGGATCAGCCCCAGCATTTT. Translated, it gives CASSLVGRGQDQPQHF.